These 32 T cell receptor beta chains were sequenced from one sample in a study of cytomegalovirus exposure and HLA in healthy donors. Profiled with immunoSEQ multiplex PCR; TCRdb holds only in-frame clones, not every one. The repertoire consists of about 71,000 clones, with over 90% occurring once and the leading ten covering approximately 0.99%. Material for sequencing was PBMCs. These TCRs come from a woman younger than 35 in good health and CMV-seronegative.

J is TRBJ1-6 and V is TRBV10-1; possibly TRBD1 for D (6 bases). Germline V lookup: CDR1 WNHNN, CDR2 SYGVQD (reference sequence). The CDR3 spans 13 residues. The germline V and J ends were trimmed by 6 bases and 6 bases, with 9 bases remaining between them. The CDR3 bases are TGCGCCAGCAGCCGGGACACTAATTCACCCCTCCACTTT. It encodes CASSRDTNSPLHF.

The genes are TRBV29-1 and TRBJ2-7, with 7 bases that match TRBD1. The V and J ends lost 5 bases and 3 bases, in that order; junction bases with no gene match: 7. The CDR3 has 13 amino acids. Germline CDR1 reads SQVTM; CDR2 reads ANQGSEA. The CDR3 DNA follows: TGCAGCGTTCGGGACAGAAGAGGCTACGAGCAGTACTTC. Encoded protein: CSVRDRRGYEQYF.

The CDR3 sequence: CASSQIYNEQFF. For the CDR3, the DNA is TGTGCCAGCAGCCAGATATACAATGAGCAGTTCTTC. The chain uses TRBV11-2 and TRBJ2-1; D ambiguous. Germline V gene lookup returns CDR1 SGHAT and CDR2 FQNNGV. The CDR3 runs to 12 residues. The ends were cut back, 5 bases at V and 4 bases at J, with 6 bases in the middle.

The rearrangement links TRBV19 to TRBJ2-1, with 7 bases that match TRBD1. V lost 3 bases to trimming and J lost 8 bases; unmatched junction nucleotides: 10. The CDR3 has 15 residues. Per germline, CDR1 LNHDA and CDR2 SQIVND (reference sequence). CDR3 loop: CASSMGRGHMDEQFF. The CDR3 DNA follows: TGTGCCAGTAGTATGGGAAGGGGGCATATGGATGAGCAGTTCTTC.

The gene calls are TRBV18 and TRBJ1-2; 8 bases map to TRBD1. Germline lookup yields CDR1 KGHSH and CDR2 LQKENI. The V and J ends lost 2 bases and 6 bases, in that order; junction bases with no gene match: 8. This CDR3 comprises 15 residues. The CDR3 coding sequence is TGTGCCAGCTCACCAACCGGACAGGGAGGGGATGGCTACACCTTC. This encodes CASSPTGQGGDGYTF.

The rearrangement uses TRBV6-5 and TRBJ2-3, with 7 bases matching TRBD2. Germline loops: CDR1 MNHEY, CDR2 SVGAGI. The length of the CDR3 is 15 residues. Germline trimming cut 6 bases from V and 0 bases from J; bases unmatched to any gene: 6. CDR3 nucleotide sequence: TGTGCCAGCAGCCCTAGCGGAGAAAGCACAGATACGCAGTATTTT. Translation: CASSPSGESTDTQYF.

The rearrangement links TRBV28 to TRBJ2-3; 12 bases line up with TRBD2. With 7 bases clipped from V and 5 bases from J, the junction kept 7 bases outside the gene matches. The CDR3 totals 15 residues. The germline V gene has CDR1 MDHEN and CDR2 SYDVKM. In nucleotides, the CDR3 is TGTGCCAGCACTGGGCTAGCGGGAGGGATAGATACGCAGTATTTT. This translates into CASTGLAGGIDTQYF.

The V call is TRBV15, the J call TRBJ2-3, with D hard to call. CDR3 length: 16 residues. The ends were cut back, 0 bases at V and 6 bases at J, with 16 bases in the middle. The V gene's germline CDR1 is LNHNV and CDR2 YYDKDF (reference sequence). CDR3 sequence (DNA): TGTGCCACCAGCAGAGATGTAGTAGTTGGAGCGGATACGCAGTATTTT. As protein: CATSRDVVVGADTQYF.

The gene calls are TRBV15 and TRBJ2-7, with 7 bases matching TRBD2. Trimming took 7 bases from V and 2 from J; bases not matched to a gene: 11. The V gene's germline CDR1 is LNHNV and CDR2 YYDKDF (reference sequence). CDR3 length equals 15 residues. This CDR3 is CATTLDKSGTYEQYF. The CDR3 nucleotides are TGTGCCACCACCCTCGATAAGAGCGGGACCTACGAGCAGTACTTC.

This chain joins TRBV15 and TRBJ2-3; 7 bases fit TRBD1. Germline loops: CDR1 LNHNV, CDR2 YYDKDF (reference sequence). The CDR3 length is 15 residues. With 5 bases clipped from V and 1 base from J, the junction kept 6 bases outside the gene matches. Here the CDR3 reads CATSGDRVGTDTQYF. The CDR3 nucleotides read TGTGCCACCAGCGGCGACAGGGTGGGCACAGATACGCAGTATTTT.

V usage is TRBV20-1 and J usage is TRBJ2-7; D unresolved. Trimming cost V 3 bases and J 1 base, with 4 bases left between them. Germline CDR1 reads DFQATT; CDR2 reads SNEGSKA (reference sequence). CDR3 length equals 11 residues. CDR3 region: CSASISYEQYF. In nucleotides, the CDR3 is TGCAGTGCTAGTATATCCTACGAGCAGTACTTC.

V gene TRBV21-1 combines with J gene TRBJ1-5; TRBD1 is taken as the D call from the table, unchecked against the DNA. TRBV21-1 corresponds to a pseudogene. The CDR3 has 17 amino acids. The chain's CDR3 is CASSKIRPRYRNQPQHF. CDR3 DNA sequence: TGTGCCAGCAGCAAAATCCGCCCACGATACAGAAATCAGCCCCAGCATTTT.

V gene TRBV30 combines with J gene TRBJ2-5; D is possibly TRBD2 (7 bases). Trimming left V 8 bases short and J 4 bases short, with 17 bases between. The CDR3 covers 13 residues. Germline-derived CDR1 and CDR2 are GTSNPN and SVGIG (reference sequence). This chain's CDR3 is CAGGGGGAETQYF. The DNA for the CDR3 is TGTGCCGGAGGAGGGGGAGGGGCAGAGACCCAGTACTTC.

The chain has TRBV28 and TRBJ2-5; TRBD2 might be the D (5 bases). V was clipped by 2 bases and J by 0 bases, with 16 bases between them. Germline V lookup: CDR1 MDHEN, CDR2 SYDVKM. This CDR3 is 17 amino acids long. The CDR3: CASSLTQDSLYQETQYF. The CDR3 bases are TGTGCCAGCAGTTTAACCCAGGACTCTCTGTACCAAGAGACCCAGTACTTC.

As to this clone: The junction does not match germline at one end; this may be a read error. The rearrangement links TRBV18 to TRBJ1-4; tentatively, D is TRBD1 (5 bases). Germline lookup yields CDR1 KGHSH and CDR2 LQKENI. The CDR3 loop spans 14 amino acids. The CDR3 is CASSPQEWSEKLFF. CDR3 DNA: TGTGCCAGCTCCCCACAGGAATGGAGTGAAAAACTGTTTTTT.

CDR3 bases: TGTGCCAGCAGTTACTCCGGGATGAGGGAGGATGAGCAGTTCTTC. As protein: CASSYSGMREDEQFF. The V call is TRBV6-5, the J call TRBJ2-1; perhaps TRBD2 as D (6 bases). Between the trimmed V and J ends, which lost 0 bases and 8 bases, there was a span of 14 bases. Looked up from germline, CDR1 is MNHEY and CDR2 is SVGAGI. The CDR3 sequence is 15 residues long.

The V call is TRBV7-2, the J call TRBJ2-1; 9 bases are a match to TRBD2. The CDR3 runs to 15 residues. V lost 1 base and J lost 7; bases outside the gene matches: 5. Germline-derived CDR1 and CDR2 are SGHTA and FQGNSA. DNA for the CDR3: TGTGCCAGCAGCTTAGATGCTAGCGGGATTAATGAGCAGTTCTTC. It yields the protein CASSLDASGINEQFF.

This rearrangement joins TRBV9 to TRBJ2-7, with a tentative D call TRBD1 (6 bases). The CDR3 sequence is 15 residues long. Germline CDR1 is SGDLS and CDR2 is YYNGEE. V was shortened by 0 bases and J by 3 bases, with 13 bases between the two germline ends. The CDR3 DNA reads as TGTGCCAGCAGCGTAGATGGGACACCGCTCTACGAGCAGTACTTC. This gives the protein CASSVDGTPLYEQYF.

This chain joins TRBV9 and TRBJ1-6; D gene uncertain. V lost 0 bases and J 5 bases, leaving 9 bases between the germline ends. Germline CDR1 reads SGDLS; CDR2 reads YYNGEE. CDR3 length equals 15 residues. The CDR3: CASSVGSLNNSPLHF. CDR3 bases: TGTGCCAGCAGCGTAGGTTCCCTAAATAATTCACCCCTCCACTTT.

This chain links TRBV7-9 with TRBJ2-1; D gene unclear. The V gene lost 5 bases and the J gene lost 9 bases, with 14 bases spanning the gap. Germline V gives CDR1 SEHNR, CDR2 FQNEAQ (reference sequence). CDR3 length: 13 residues. CDR3 region: CASSPPAAIEQFF. Written as DNA, the CDR3 is TGTGCCAGCAGCCCCCCCGCGGCGATTGAGCAGTTCTTC.

The chain carries TRBV27 and TRBJ2-1; TRBD2 agrees at 10 bases. The CDR3 has 17 residues. Losses at the gene ends were 3 bases for V and 3 bases for J; bases not matched to a gene: 8. In germline, CDR1 is MNHEY, CDR2 SMNVEV (reference sequence). CDR3 in DNA: TGTGCCAGCAGTTTCGGAATAGCGGGAGGACACTACAATGAGCAGTTCTTC. It codes for CASSFGIAGGHYNEQFF.

This chain uses TRBV27 with TRBJ1-2, with D possibly being TRBD1 (6 bases). V was trimmed by 5 bases and J by 4 bases, leaving 11 bases between them. This CDR3 is built from 13 residues. Germline V gene data show CDR1 as MNHEY and CDR2 as SMNVEV (reference sequence). As DNA, the CDR3 is TGTGCCAGCAGTGACACAGGGATCTATGGCTACACCTTC. Protein product: CASSDTGIYGYTF.

Only one count was recorded for this clone. J is TRBJ1-1 and V is TRBV10-3; 7 nucleotides match TRBD1. Germline CDR1 reads ENHRY; CDR2 reads SYGVKD. Trimming removed 0 bases from V and 1 base from J; junction bases left unmatched: 17. The CDR3 contains 20 residues. DNA of the CDR3: TGTGCCATCAGTGAGTCGATAATTGGGCTATACAGGGGAGAGAACACTGAAGCTTTCTTT. Its translation is CAISESIIGLYRGENTEAFF.

V is TRBV7-6 and J is TRBJ1-2; 7 nucleotides match TRBD1. This CDR3 has 15 residues. V dropped 5 bases and J dropped 0; count of bases not matched to a gene: 6. Looked up from germline, CDR1 is SGHVS and CDR2 is FNYEAQ. The CDR3: CASSTRTGPNYGYTF. The CDR3 DNA sequence: TGTGCCAGCAGCACACGGACAGGACCTAACTATGGCTACACCTTC.

V and J are TRBV11-2 and TRBJ1-3, with a tentative D call TRBD1 (6 bases). Germline CDR1 is SGHAT and CDR2 is FQNNGV. Trimming took 6 bases from V and 4 from J, leaving 16 bases between them. The CDR3 contains 15 residues. CDR3 sequence: CASRPNTGKGNTIYF. The CDR3 DNA is TGTGCCAGCAGACCCAACACAGGGAAAGGAAACACCATATATTTT.

The rearrangement joins TRBV9 to TRBJ1-1; 10 bases align to TRBD1. The CDR3 contains 14 residues. Germline V gene data show CDR1 as SGDLS and CDR2 as YYNGEE. V trimming: 2 bases; J trimming: 4 bases; junction bases outside the gene matches: 2. The chain's CDR3 is CASSVGTGATEAFF. The CDR3 DNA is TGTGCCAGCAGCGTCGGGACAGGGGCCACTGAAGCTTTCTTT.

This chain joins TRBV2 and TRBJ2-7, with D possibly TRBD2 on 6 matching bases. Trimming took off 8 bases at V and 2 bases at J, with 10 bases between the two ends. The CDR3 is 12 amino acids. Germline CDR1 is SNHLY and CDR2 is FYNNEI. In nucleotides, the CDR3 is TGTGCCAGCCGGGACTTGACCTACGAGCAGTACTTC. It specifies CASRDLTYEQYF. The full variable domain, rest sourced from reference TRBV2 and TRBJ2-7, is EPEVTQTPSHQVTQMGQEVILRCVPISNHLYFYWYRQILGQKVEFLVSFYNNEISEKSEIFDDQFSVERPDGSNFTLKIRSTKLEDSAMYFCASRDLTYEQYFGPGTRLTVT.

This chain links TRBV28 with TRBJ1-5, with D possibly matching TRBD1 (5 bases). Germline lookup yields CDR1 MDHEN and CDR2 SYDVKM. This CDR3 region has 14 residues. V was trimmed by 7 bases and J by 8 bases, leaving 18 bases between them. The CDR3 sequence is CASTQGPGPEPQHF. The CDR3 nucleotides read TGTGCCAGCACTCAGGGCCCTGGGCCGGAGCCCCAGCATTTT.

V usage is TRBV29-1 and J usage is TRBJ2-4; TRBD1 is a possible D gene (6 bases). The CDR3 totals 12 residues. From germline, CDR1 is SQVTM and CDR2 ANQGSEA. Trimming cost V 5 bases and J 3 bases, with 8 bases left between them. The CDR3 reads CSVSDSKNIQYF. CDR3 nucleotide sequence: TGCAGCGTTTCGGACAGCAAAAACATTCAGTACTTC.

The chain uses TRBV27 and TRBJ2-4; TRBD1 matches at 9 bases. The CDR3 contains 16 residues. The junction had 5 bases not matched to a gene; V was cut back by 5 bases and J by 0 bases. The germline gives CDR1 MNHEY, CDR2 SMNVEV (reference sequence). Here the CDR3 reads CASSPWGQGAKNIQYF. The DNA of the CDR3 is TGTGCCAGCAGTCCGTGGGGACAGGGAGCCAAAAACATTCAGTACTTC.

This chain links TRBV5-6 with TRBJ1-3; 7 bases are shared with TRBD1. CDR1 is SGHDT, CDR2 YYEEEE, per germline. CDR3 length equals 14 residues. V gave up 3 bases and J gave up 4 bases; unmatched junction bases: 4. The CDR3: CASSYGTAGNTIYF. The CDR3 bases are TGTGCCAGCAGCTACGGGACAGCCGGAAACACCATATATTTT.

This chain joins TRBV5-6 and TRBJ2-3, with D perhaps matching TRBD1 (6 bases). CDR3 length equals 13 residues. Germline CDR1 SGHDT, CDR2 YYEEEE. V shed 4 bases and J shed 6 bases, with 12 bases lying between them. CDR3 sequence reads: CASSPYDRDTQYF. CDR3 sequence (DNA): TGTGCCAGCAGCCCCTACGACAGGGATACGCAGTATTTT.